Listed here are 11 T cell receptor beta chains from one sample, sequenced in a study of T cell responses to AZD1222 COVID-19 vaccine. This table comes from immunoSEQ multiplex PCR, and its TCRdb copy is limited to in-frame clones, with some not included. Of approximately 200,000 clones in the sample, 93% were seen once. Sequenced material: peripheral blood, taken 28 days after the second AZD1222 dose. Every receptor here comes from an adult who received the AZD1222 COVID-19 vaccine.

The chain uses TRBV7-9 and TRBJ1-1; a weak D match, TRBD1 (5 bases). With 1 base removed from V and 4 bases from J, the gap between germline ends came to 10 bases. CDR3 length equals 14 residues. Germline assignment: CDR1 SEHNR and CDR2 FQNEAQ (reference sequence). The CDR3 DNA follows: TGTGCCAGCAGCTTAGAGCAGGGCGGCACTGAAGCTTTCTTT. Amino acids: CASSLEQGGTEAFF.

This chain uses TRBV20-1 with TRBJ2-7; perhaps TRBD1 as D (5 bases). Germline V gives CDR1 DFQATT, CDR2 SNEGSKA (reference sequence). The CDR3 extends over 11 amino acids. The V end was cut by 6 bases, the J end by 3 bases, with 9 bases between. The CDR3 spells CSAQQDYEQYF. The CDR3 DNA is TGCAGTGCCCAACAGGACTACGAGCAGTACTTC.

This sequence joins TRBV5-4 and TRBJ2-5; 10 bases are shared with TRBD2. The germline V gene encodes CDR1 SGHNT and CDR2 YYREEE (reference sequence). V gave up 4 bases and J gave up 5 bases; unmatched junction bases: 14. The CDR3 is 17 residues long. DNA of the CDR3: TGTGCCAGCAGCCTGATTGGGCTAGCGGGGGTTCAGGAGACCCAGTACTTC. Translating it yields CASSLIGLAGVQETQYF.

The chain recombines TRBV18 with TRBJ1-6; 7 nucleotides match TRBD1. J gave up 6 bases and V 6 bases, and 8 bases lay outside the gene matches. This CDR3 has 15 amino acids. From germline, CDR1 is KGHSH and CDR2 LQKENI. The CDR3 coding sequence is TGTGCCAGCTCTCCTGCCGGGACAGCTAATTCACCCCTCCACTTT. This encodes CASSPAGTANSPLHF.

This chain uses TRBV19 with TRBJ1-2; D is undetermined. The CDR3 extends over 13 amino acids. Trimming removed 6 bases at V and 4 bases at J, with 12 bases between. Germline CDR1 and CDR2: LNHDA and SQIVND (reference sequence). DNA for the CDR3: TGTGCCAGTAGAAGGGATCTGAGCTATGGCTACACCTTC. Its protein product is CASRRDLSYGYTF.

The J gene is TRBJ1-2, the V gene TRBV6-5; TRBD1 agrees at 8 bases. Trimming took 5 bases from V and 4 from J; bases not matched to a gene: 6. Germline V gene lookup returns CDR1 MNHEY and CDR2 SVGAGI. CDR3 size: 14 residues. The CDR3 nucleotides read TGTGCCAGCAGTCCCTTCGACAGGGGCTATGGCTACACCTTC. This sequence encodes CASSPFDRGYGYTF.

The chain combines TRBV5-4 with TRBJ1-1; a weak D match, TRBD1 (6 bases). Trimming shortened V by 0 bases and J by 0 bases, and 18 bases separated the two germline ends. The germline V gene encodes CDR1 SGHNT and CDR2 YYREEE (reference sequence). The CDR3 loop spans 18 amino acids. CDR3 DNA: TGTGCCAGCAGCTTGGAGGACAGATCACCCTTAATGAACACTGAAGCTTTCTTT. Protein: CASSLEDRSPLMNTEAFF.

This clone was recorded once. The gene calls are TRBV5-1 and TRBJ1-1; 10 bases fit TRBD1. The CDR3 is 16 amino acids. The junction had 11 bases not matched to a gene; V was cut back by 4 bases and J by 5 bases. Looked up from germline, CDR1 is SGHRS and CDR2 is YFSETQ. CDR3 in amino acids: CASSLGTGVRGTEAFF. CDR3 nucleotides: TGCGCCAGCAGCCTTGGGACAGGGGTGCGTGGTACTGAAGCTTTCTTT.

The chain's CDR3 is CASSLSGQGNHEQYF. The CDR3, as DNA: TGTGCCAGCAGTTTATCCGGACAGGGGAACCACGAGCAGTACTTC. The chain employs TRBV28 and TRBJ2-7; 9 nucleotides agree with TRBD1. V shed 1 base, J shed 5 bases, and the junction held 6 bases outside the gene matches. This CDR3 comprises 15 residues. The germline gives CDR1 MDHEN, CDR2 SYDVKM.

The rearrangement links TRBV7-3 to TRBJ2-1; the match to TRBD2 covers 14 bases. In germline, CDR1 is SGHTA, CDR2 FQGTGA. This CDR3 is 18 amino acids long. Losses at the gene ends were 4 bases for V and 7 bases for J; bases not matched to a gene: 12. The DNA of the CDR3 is TGTGCCAGCAGCTCCGGAATTGGACTAGCGGGGGGTACGAATGAGCAGTTCTTC. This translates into CASSSGIGLAGGTNEQFF.

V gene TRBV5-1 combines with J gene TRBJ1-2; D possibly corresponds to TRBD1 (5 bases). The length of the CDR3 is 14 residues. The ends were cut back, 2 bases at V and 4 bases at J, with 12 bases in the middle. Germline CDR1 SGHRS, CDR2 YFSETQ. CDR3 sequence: CASSFDRGIYGYTF. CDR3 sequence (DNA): TGCGCCAGCAGCTTTGACAGAGGCATCTATGGCTACACCTTC. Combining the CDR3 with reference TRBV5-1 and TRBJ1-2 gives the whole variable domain KAGVTQTPRYLIKTRGQQVTLSCSPISGHRSVSWYQQTPGQGLQFLFEYFSETQRNKGNFPGRFSGRQFSNSRSEMNVSTLELGDSALYLCASSFDRGIYGYTFGSGTRLTVV.